A selection of T cell receptor beta chains follows, all from one sample in a study of low-dose radiotherapy and immunotherapy resistance in tumors. MiXCR, applied by TCRdb to the reads, yields one record per CDR3 protein. Altogether some 52,000 distinct CDR3 sequences are present, around a third being singletons, with the ten largest covering roughly 8.2%. The source was PBMCs, collected after low-dose radiotherapy plus immunotherapy. The receptors here all came from a male donor with rectosigmoid adenocarcinoma. The CDR3 runs from the conserved cysteine through the conserved F or W. Fields, in order: clone size, J gene, V gene, D gene, CDR3 DNA, CDR3 protein. The D gene is left open where the match is weak. The size entry is marked missing in some rows and otherwise reads once, few, many or a size class.

>many|TRBJ2-1|TRBV5-1|-
TGCGCCAGCAGCTTGGCTGGCCCGGGGAATGAGCAGTTCTTC
CASSLAGPGNEQFF
>many|TRBJ1-5|TRBV6-6|-
TGTGCCAGCAGCCACGGGGATCAGCCCCAGCATTTT
CASSHGDQPQHF
>many|TRBJ2-5|TRBV6-5|-
TGTGCCAGCAGCACAACAGGGAAGACCCAGTACTTC
CASSTTGKTQYF
>many|TRBJ2-7|TRBV5-1|TRBD2
TGCGCCAGCAGTTTTGGACTAGCATCAACCTACGAGCAGTACTTC
CASSFGLASTYEQYF
>-|TRBJ2-7|TRBV3-1|-
TGTGCCAGCAGCCAAGCGGAAACCTACGAGCAGTACTTC
CASSQAETYEQYF
>many|TRBJ2-7|TRBV6-2/TRBV6-3|-
TGTGCCAGCAGCGAACCGGGCCGGGTCTCCTACGAGCAGTACTTC
CASSEPGRVSYEQYF
>-|TRBJ1-5|TRBV2|-
TGTGCCAGCACCTCAGGGATTTATAGCAATCAGCCCCAGCATTTT
CASTSGIYSNQPQHF
>medium-sized|TRBJ2-7|TRBV28|-
TGTGCCAGCACCCAGGTCATGGGAGGTCCCTACGAGCAGTACTTC
CASTQVMGGPYEQYF
>many|TRBJ1-2|TRBV5-1|-
TGCGCCAGCAGCTTAGAGGACAGTCGCTACACCTTC
CASSLEDSRYTF
>-|TRBJ1-2|TRBV19|TRBD1
TGTGCCAGTAGTAAACCCGGGACAGGGATAACCATCTATGGCTACACCTTC
CASSKPGTGITIYGYTF
>-|TRBJ1-1|TRBV11-2|-
TGTGCCAGCAGCCCCTGGGCCTTGAACACTGAAGCTTTCTTT
CASSPWALNTEAFF
>many|TRBJ2-3|TRBV5-1|-
TGCGCCAGCAGTCCGATCGTCTGGACAGATACGCAGTATTTT
CASSPIVWTDTQYF
>-|TRBJ2-5|TRBV20-1|-
TGCAGTGCTAGAGTAGGCAGGCAAGAGACCCAGTACTTC
CSARVGRQETQYF
>-|TRBJ2-1|TRBV30|-
TGTGCCTGGACACAAGGCAATGAGCAGTTCTTC
CAWTQGNEQFF
>medium-sized|TRBJ1-4|TRBV5-1|TRBD1
TGTGCCAGCAGCCCCGGGACAGGGATTGAAAAACTGTTTTTT
CASSPGTGIEKLFF
>many|TRBJ2-1|TRBV10-3|TRBD1
TGTGCCATCAGTGAGTCGGGACAGGGTCCGGGGAATGAGCAGTTCTTC
CAISESGQGPGNEQFF
>many|TRBJ1-1|TRBV12-3/TRBV12-4|-
TGTGCCAGCAGTTTGTTCATCGGGAACACTGAAGCTTTCTTT
CASSLFIGNTEAFF
>many|TRBJ2-5|TRBV28|-
TGTGCCAGCAGTCTCGCCGGCGGGGCTCCCCAAGAGACCCAGTACTTC
CASSLAGGAPQETQYF
>-|TRBJ2-1|TRBV11-2|-
TGTGCCAGCAGCTTAGCCACAGCCTCTTCGGAGCAGTTCTTC
CASSLATASSEQFF
>-|TRBJ2-3|TRBV6-1|-
TGTGCAAGTGAGGGGTTGGATACGCAGTATTTT
CASEGLDTQYF
>many|TRBJ2-2|TRBV5-6|-
TGTGCCAGCAGCCCCTGGAACACCGGGGAGCTGTTTTTT
CASSPWNTGELFF
>-|TRBJ2-3|TRBV9|-
TGTGCCAGCAGCATCGCCCTCGGTGCGGGGTCGCTGGATACGCAGTATTTT
CASSIALGAGSLDTQYF
>many|TRBJ2-1|TRBV24-1|TRBD2
TGTGCCACCAGTGATTTTCCGGCTAGCGGGAGCCGCAATGAGCAGTTCTTC
CATSDFPASGSRNEQFF
>many|TRBJ2-3|TRBV7-8|-
TGTGCCAGCAGCGGAGATCTTGGAACTGACGTCGATACGCAGTATTTT
CASSGDLGTDVDTQYF
>-|TRBJ1-4|TRBV12-3/TRBV12-4|TRBD1
TGTGCCAGCAGTCAACAGGGGGCAGGTGAAAAACTGTTTTTT
CASSQQGAGEKLFF
>-|TRBJ2-2|TRBV6-1|-
-
CASSLSGGAKPGSCFF
>few|TRBJ2-7|TRBV14|TRBD2
TGTGCCAGCAGCTTACTAGCGGGAAATACCTACGAGCAGTACTTC
CASSLLAGNTYEQYF
>many|TRBJ2-1|TRBV29-1|TRBD2
TGCAGCGTTTCGGGGGCTAGCGGGCACCTCTACAATGAGCAGTTCTTC
CSVSGASGHLYNEQFF
>-|TRBJ2-2|TRBV12-3/TRBV12-4|TRBD2
TGTGCCAGCAGTTTAATCCTAGCGGGAAACACCGGGGAGCTGTTTTTT
CASSLILAGNTGELFF
>medium-sized|TRBJ1-2|TRBV4-2|TRBD1
TGTGCCAGCAGCCAAGAGTTAGGGGACAGGGGGACTTTCTATGGCTACACCTTC
CASSQELGDRGTFYGYTF
>many|TRBJ2-5|TRBV9|-
TGTGCCAGCAGCGTAAGTGGCAGGGACCAAGAGACCCAGTACTTC
CASSVSGRDQETQYF
>-|TRBJ2-7|TRBV11-2|-
TGTGCCAGCAGCTCCTCCGGGGGTGACGAGCAGTACTTC
CASSSSGGDEQYF
>-|TRBJ1-5|TRBV5-1|-
TGCGCCAGCAGCTTGGGCGAGGGGGGGCCCCGACAGCCCCAGCATTTT
CASSLGEGGPRQPQHF
>many|TRBJ1-2|TRBV12-3/TRBV12-4|-
TGTGCCAGCAGCCGGGTGATAATGGACTATGGCTACACCTTC
CASSRVIMDYGYTF
>medium-sized|TRBJ2-6|TRBV18|-
TGTGCCAGCTCACACCAGACTTCTGTTTCTGGGGCCAACGTCCTGACTTTC
CASSHQTSVSGANVLTF